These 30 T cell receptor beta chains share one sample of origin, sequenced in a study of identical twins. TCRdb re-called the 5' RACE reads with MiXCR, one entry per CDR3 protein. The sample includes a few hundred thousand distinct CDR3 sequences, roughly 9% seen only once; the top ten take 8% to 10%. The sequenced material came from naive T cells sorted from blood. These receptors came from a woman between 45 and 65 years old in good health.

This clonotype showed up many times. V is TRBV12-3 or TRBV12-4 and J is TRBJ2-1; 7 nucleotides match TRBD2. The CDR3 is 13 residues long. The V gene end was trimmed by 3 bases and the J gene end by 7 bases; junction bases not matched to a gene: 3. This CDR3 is CASSFGRPNEQFF. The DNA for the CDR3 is TGTGCCAGCAGTTTCGGGAGGCCTAATGAGCAGTTCTTC.

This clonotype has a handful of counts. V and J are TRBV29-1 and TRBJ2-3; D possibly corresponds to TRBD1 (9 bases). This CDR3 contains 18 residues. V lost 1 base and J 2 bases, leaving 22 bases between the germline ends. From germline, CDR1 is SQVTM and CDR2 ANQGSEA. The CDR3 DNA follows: TGCAGCGTTGAAGTTACCGGGGGACAGGGACTAGACACAGATACGCAGTATTTT. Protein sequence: CSVEVTGGQGLDTDTQYF.

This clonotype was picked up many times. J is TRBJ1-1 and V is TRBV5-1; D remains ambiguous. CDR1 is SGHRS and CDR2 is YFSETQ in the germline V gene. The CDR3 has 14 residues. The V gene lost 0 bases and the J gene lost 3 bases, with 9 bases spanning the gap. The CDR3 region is CASSLVKRDTEAFF. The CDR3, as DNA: TGCGCCAGCAGCTTGGTAAAGCGAGACACTGAAGCTTTCTTT.

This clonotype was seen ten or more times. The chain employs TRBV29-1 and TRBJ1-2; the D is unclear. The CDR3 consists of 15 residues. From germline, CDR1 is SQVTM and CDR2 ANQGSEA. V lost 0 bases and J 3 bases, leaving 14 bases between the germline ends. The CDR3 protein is CSVEDSPGADYGYTF. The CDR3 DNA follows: TGCAGCGTTGAAGATTCCCCAGGAGCGGACTATGGCTACACCTTC. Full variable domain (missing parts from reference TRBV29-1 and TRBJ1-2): SAVISQKPSRDICQRGTSLTIQCQVDSQVTMMFWYRQQPGQSLTLIATANQGSEATYESGFVIDKFPISRPNLTFSTLTVSNMSPEDSSIYLCSVEDSPGADYGYTFGSGTRLTVV.

CDR3 bases: TGTGCCAGCAGTCCTCATATGTCAGACAGGGTAATCGAGACCCAGTACTTC. It encodes CASSPHMSDRVIETQYF. This chain uses TRBV7-9 with TRBJ2-5, with TRBD1 identical over 7 bases. Germline V CDR1 and CDR2: SEHNR, FQNEAQ (reference sequence). The CDR3 sequence is 17 residues long. J gave up 5 bases and V 6 bases, and 18 bases lay outside the gene matches. Combining the CDR3 with reference TRBV7-9 and TRBJ2-5 gives the whole variable domain DTGVSQNPRHKITKRGQNVTFRCDPISEHNRLYWYRQTLGQGPEFLTYFQNEAQLEKSRLLSDRFSAERPKGSFSTLEIQRTEQGDSAMYLCASSPHMSDRVIETQYFGPGTRLLVL.

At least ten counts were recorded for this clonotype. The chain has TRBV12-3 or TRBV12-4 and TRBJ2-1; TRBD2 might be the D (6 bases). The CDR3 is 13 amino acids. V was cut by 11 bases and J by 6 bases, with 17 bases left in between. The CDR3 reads CAGSPGLVNEQFF. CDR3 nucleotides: TGTGCCGGCTCCCCGGGACTGGTCAATGAGCAGTTCTTC.

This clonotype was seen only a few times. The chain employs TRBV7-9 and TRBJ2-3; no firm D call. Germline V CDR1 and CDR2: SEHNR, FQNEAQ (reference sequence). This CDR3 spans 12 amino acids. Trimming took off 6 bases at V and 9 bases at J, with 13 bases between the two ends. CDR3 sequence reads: CASSHDFLTQYF. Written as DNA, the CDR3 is TGTGCCAGCAGTCACGACTTCCTAACGCAGTATTTT. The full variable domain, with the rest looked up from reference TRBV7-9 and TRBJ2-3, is DTGVSQNPRHKITKRGQNVTFRCDPISEHNRLYWYRQTLGQGPEFLTYFQNEAQLEKSRLLSDRFSAERPKGSFSTLEIQRTEQGDSAMYLCASSHDFLTQYFGPGTRLTVL.

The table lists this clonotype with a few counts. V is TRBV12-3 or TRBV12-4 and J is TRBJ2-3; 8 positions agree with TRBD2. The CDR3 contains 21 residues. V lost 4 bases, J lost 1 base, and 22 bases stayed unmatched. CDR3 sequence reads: CASSYHWDWSGSLVGTDTQYF. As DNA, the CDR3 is TGTGCCAGCAGTTATCATTGGGACTGGAGCGGGAGTTTGGTCGGCACAGATACGCAGTATTTT.

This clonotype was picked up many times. CDR3 in DNA: TGTGCCAGCAGCCAAGCTGTCCGGGGCGGGAGGACTTGGCATGAGCAGTTCTTC. This translates into CASSQAVRGGRTWHEQFF. The chain couples TRBV3-1 to TRBJ2-1; 8 nucleotides agree with TRBD2. The trim removed 1 base at V and 8 bases at J, leaving 16 bases unmatched. The CDR3 totals 18 residues. Germline values: CDR1 LGHDT, CDR2 YNNKEL (reference sequence).

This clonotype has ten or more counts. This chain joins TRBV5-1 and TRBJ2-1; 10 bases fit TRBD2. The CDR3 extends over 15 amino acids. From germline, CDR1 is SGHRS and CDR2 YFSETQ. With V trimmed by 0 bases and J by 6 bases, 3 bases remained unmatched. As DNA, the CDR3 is TGCGCCAGCAGCTTGGTGGCTAGCGGGAGCAATGAGCAGTTCTTC. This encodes CASSLVASGSNEQFF.

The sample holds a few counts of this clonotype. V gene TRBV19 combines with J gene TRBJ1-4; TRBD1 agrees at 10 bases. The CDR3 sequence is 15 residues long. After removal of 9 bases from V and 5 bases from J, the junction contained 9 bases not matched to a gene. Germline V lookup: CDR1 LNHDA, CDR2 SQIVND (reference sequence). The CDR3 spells CASRDRGTKNEKLFF. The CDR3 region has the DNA TGTGCCAGCCGGGACAGGGGAACGAAGAATGAAAAACTGTTTTTT.

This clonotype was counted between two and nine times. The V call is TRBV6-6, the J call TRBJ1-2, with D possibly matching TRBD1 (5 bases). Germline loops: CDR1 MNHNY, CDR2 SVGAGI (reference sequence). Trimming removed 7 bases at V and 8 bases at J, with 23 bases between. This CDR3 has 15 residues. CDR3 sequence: CASTQLRDDEWGYTF. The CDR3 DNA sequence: TGTGCCAGCACCCAACTACGGGACGACGAGTGGGGCTACACCTTC.

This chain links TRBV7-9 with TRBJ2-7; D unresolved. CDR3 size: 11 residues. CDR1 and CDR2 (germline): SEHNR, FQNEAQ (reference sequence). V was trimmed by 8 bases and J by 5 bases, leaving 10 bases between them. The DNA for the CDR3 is TGTGCCAGCGGGCAGCTGGACGAGCAGTACTTC. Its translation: CASGQLDEQYF.

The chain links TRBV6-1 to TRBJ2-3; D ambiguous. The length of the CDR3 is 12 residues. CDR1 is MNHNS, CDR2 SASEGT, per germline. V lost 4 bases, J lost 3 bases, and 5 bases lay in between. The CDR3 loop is CASSAWTDTQYF. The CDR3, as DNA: TGTGCCAGCAGTGCCTGGACAGATACGCAGTATTTT.

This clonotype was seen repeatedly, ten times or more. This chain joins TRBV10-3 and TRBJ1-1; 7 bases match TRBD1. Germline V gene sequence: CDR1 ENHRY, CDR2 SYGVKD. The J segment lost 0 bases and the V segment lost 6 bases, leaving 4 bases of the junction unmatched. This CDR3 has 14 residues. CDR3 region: CAISPGQLNTEAFF. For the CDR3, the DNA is TGTGCCATCAGCCCGGGACAGCTGAACACTGAAGCTTTCTTT.

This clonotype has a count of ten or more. CDR3 sequence (DNA): TGTGCCAGCAGCCTCAGACTTGGCGAGCAGTACTTC. As protein: CASSLRLGEQYF. The chain carries TRBV4-2 and TRBJ2-7; no definite D call. The CDR3 covers 12 residues. From germline, CDR1 is LGHNA and CDR2 YNFKEQ. The V gene lost 4 bases and the J gene lost 6 bases, with 10 bases spanning the gap.

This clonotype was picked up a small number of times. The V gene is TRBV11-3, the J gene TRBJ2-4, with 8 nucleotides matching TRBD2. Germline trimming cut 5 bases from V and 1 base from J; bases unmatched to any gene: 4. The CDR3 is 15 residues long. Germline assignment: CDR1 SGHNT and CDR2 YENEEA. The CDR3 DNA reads TGTGCCAGCAGCCCAAGGACTAGCGCCAAAAACATTCAGTACTTC. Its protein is CASSPRTSAKNIQYF.

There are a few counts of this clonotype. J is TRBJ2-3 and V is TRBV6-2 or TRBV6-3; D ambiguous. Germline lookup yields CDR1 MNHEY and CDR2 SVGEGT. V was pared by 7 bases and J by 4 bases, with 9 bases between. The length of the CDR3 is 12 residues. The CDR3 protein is CASTDPPDTQYF. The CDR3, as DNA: TGTGCCAGCACCGACCCCCCAGATACGCAGTATTTT.

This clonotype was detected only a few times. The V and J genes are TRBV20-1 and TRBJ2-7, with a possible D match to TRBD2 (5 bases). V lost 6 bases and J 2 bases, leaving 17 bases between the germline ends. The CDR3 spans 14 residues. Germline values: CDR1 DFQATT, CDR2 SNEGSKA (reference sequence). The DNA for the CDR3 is TGCAGTGCCCTACGGGAACACTCTCCCTACGAGCAGTACTTC. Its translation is CSALREHSPYEQYF.

The CDR3 region has the DNA TGTGCCACCCGATCGACAGGGGGCGCGAATACGCAGTATTTT. Translated, it gives CATRSTGGANTQYF. This chain joins TRBV24-1 and TRBJ2-3, with TRBD1 matching over 10 bases. With 9 bases clipped from V and 7 bases from J, the junction kept 9 bases outside the gene matches. CDR1 KGHDR and CDR2 SFDVKD come from the germline V gene. This CDR3 region has 14 residues.

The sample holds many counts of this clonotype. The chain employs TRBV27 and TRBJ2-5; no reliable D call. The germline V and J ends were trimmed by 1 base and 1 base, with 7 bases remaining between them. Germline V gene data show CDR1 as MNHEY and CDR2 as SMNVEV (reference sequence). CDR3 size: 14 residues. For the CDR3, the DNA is TGTGCCAGCAGTTTATTGTCAGCCCAAGAGACCCAGTACTTC. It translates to CASSLLSAQETQYF.

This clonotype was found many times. Here the CDR3 reads CAISETTVPTKNIQYF. DNA of the CDR3: TGTGCCATCAGTGAAACGACAGTACCTACCAAAAACATTCAGTACTTC. The chain links TRBV10-3 to TRBJ2-4; D may be TRBD1 (5 bases). CDR1 ENHRY and CDR2 SYGVKD come from the germline V gene. V was shortened by 3 bases and J by 2 bases, with 14 bases between the two germline ends. This CDR3 region has 16 residues.

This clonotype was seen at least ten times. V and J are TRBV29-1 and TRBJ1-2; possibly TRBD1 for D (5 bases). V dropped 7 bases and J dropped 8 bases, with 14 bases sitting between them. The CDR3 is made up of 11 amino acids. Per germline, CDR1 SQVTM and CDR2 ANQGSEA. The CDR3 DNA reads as TGCAGCGCCCTTGACAGTGAAGGCTACACCTTC. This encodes CSALDSEGYTF.

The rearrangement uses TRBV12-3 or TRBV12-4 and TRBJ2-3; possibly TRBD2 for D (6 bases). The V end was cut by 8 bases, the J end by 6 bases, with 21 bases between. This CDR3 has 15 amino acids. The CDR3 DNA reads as TGTGCCAGCGTGTTTGGGGGATCCGCGGGGGATACGCAGTATTTT. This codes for CASVFGGSAGDTQYF.

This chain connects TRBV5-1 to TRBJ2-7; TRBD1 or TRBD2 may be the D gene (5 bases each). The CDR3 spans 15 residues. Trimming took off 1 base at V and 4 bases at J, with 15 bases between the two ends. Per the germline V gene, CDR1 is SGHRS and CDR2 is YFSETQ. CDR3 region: CASSLYREGLYEQYV. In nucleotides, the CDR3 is TGCGCCAGCAGCTTGTACCGAGAGGGGTTGTACGAGCAGTACGTC.

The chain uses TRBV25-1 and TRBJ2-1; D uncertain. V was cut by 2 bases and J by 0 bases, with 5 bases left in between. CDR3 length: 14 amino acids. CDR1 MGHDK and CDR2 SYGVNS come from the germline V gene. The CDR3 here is CASSELGSYNEQFF. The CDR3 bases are TGTGCCAGCAGTGAACTCGGCTCCTACAATGAGCAGTTCTTC.

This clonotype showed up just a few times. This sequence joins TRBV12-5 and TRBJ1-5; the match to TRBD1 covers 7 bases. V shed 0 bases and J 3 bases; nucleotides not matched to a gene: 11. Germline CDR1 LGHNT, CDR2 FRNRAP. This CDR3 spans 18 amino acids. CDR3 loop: CASGLVLGRGQDNQPQHF. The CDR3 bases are TGTGCTAGTGGTTTGGTATTGGGGAGGGGGCAGGACAATCAGCCCCAGCATTTT. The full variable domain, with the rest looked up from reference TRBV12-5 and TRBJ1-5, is DARVTQTPRHKVTEMGQEVTMRCQPILGHNTVFWYRQTMMQGLELLAYFRNRAPLDDSGMPKDRFSAEMPDATLATLKIQPSEPRDSAVYFCASGLVLGRGQDNQPQHFGDGTRLSIL.

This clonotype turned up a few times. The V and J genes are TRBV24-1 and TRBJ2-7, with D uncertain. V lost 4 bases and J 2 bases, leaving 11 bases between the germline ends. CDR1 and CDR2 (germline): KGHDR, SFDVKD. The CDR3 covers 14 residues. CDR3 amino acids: CATSDPRNTYEQYF. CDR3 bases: TGTGCCACCAGTGACCCAAGGAACACCTACGAGCAGTACTTC.

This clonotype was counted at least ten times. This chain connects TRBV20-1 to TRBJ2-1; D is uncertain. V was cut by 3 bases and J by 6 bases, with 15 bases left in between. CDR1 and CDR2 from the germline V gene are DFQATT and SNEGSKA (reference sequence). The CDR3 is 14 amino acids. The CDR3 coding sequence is TGCAGTGCTAGTCTGGCTGGTTCTCTCAATGAGCAGTTCTTC. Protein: CSASLAGSLNEQFF.

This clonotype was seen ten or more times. The CDR3 sequence: CASSSKDTVEQYF. For the CDR3, the DNA is TGTGCCAGCAGCTCCAAGGATACGGTCGAGCAGTACTTC. The chain recombines TRBV7-9 with TRBJ2-7; D is uncertain. Germline V CDR1 and CDR2: SEHNR, FQNEAQ (reference sequence). V dropped 4 bases and J dropped 6 bases, with 13 bases sitting between them. The CDR3 is 13 residues long.